The 11 T cell receptor beta chains reported below all come from one sample, sequenced in a study of hypomethylating agent response in myelodysplastic syndrome. The data were produced by immunoSEQ multiplex PCR, yet TCRdb's version contains in-frame clones alone and is incomplete. This table holds about 5,700 clones, around 78% found once. The sample here was bone marrow, taken before or after starting hypomethylating agent treatment for myelodysplastic syndrome (not recorded which). These TCRs come from a human donor with myelodysplastic syndrome.

This clone came up a few times. The rearrangement uses TRBV6-5 and TRBJ1-5; D is undetermined. V lost 2 bases and J lost 2, with 4 bases in between. Germline loops: CDR1 MNHEY, CDR2 SVGAGI. The CDR3 contains 13 residues. The CDR3 is CASSYAGNQPQHF. Written as DNA, the CDR3 is TGTGCCAGCAGTTACGCTGGCAATCAGCCCCAGCATTTT.

The rearrangement links TRBV6-5 to TRBJ2-4; TRBD1 is a possible D gene (8 bases). The CDR3 runs 15 residues. CDR1 and CDR2 from the germline V gene are MNHEY and SVGAGI. V lost 6 bases to trimming and J lost 6 bases, with 18 bases between them. CDR3 protein: CASSFNTGGGNIQYF. The CDR3 DNA follows: TGTGCCAGCAGCTTCAATACAGGGGGGGGAAACATTCAGTACTTC.

This clone was seen once. This rearrangement joins TRBV7-3 to TRBJ2-7; the D gene is possibly TRBD1 (5 bases). CDR3 length: 16 amino acids. Germline V CDR1 and CDR2: SGHTA, FQGTGA. Trimming left V 5 bases short and J 2 bases short, with 19 bases between. In nucleotides, the CDR3 is TGTGCCAGCAGCAAGACCATAGCCCAGGGTACCTACGAGCAGTACTTC. Amino acids: CASSKTIAQGTYEQYF.

This rearrangement joins TRBV9 to TRBJ2-3; D is uncertain. CDR3 size: 15 residues. Trimming pared 0 bases from V and 1 base from J, leaving 9 bases between. CDR1 is SGDLS, CDR2 YYNGEE, per germline. The CDR3 loop is CASSVVGSRTDTQYF. CDR3 coding DNA: TGTGCCAGCAGCGTAGTAGGGTCGCGCACAGATACGCAGTATTTT.

The V and J genes are TRBV27 and TRBJ2-2, with D unclear. Germline-derived CDR1 and CDR2 are MNHEY and SMNVEV (reference sequence). The CDR3 extends over 12 amino acids. With 3 bases removed from V and 6 bases from J, the gap between germline ends came to 5 bases. This CDR3 is CASSFGSGELFF. The CDR3 DNA is TGTGCCAGCAGTTTTGGGTCCGGGGAGCTGTTTTTT.

This clone showed up just once. The chain combines TRBV28 with TRBJ1-4; D gene uncertain. The germline V gene encodes CDR1 MDHEN and CDR2 SYDVKM. The CDR3 length is 12 residues. V was cut by 2 bases and J by 5 bases, with 3 bases left in between. The CDR3 sequence is CASSLNNEKLFF. In nucleotides, the CDR3 is TGTGCCAGCAGTTTAAACAATGAAAAACTGTTTTTT.

The V gene is TRBV7-9, the J gene TRBJ2-5, with D maybe TRBD2 (7 bases). Trimming cost V 8 bases and J 5 bases, with 12 bases left between them. Per the germline V gene, CDR1 is SEHNR and CDR2 is FQNEAQ (reference sequence). This CDR3 has 12 amino acids. The CDR3 loop reads CASEGGKETQYF. CDR3 bases: TGTGCCAGCGAGGGGGGGAAGGAGACCCAGTACTTC.

The chain has TRBV30 and TRBJ1-3; D is undetermined. V was cut by 0 bases and J by 11 bases, with 11 bases left in between. From germline, CDR1 is GTSNPN and CDR2 SVGIG (reference sequence). The CDR3 has 12 residues. DNA of the CDR3: TGTGCCTGGAGTGTGGGAGGTTCTTCCATATATTTT. It is translated as CAWSVGGSSIYF.

This clone has a handful of counts. The genes are TRBV2 and TRBJ2-7, with TRBD1 matching over 9 bases. The germline gives CDR1 SNHLY, CDR2 FYNNEI. V lost 6 bases and J lost 3; bases outside the gene matches: 9. The CDR3 extends over 15 amino acids. CDR3: CASSSPGTGYYEQYF. The CDR3, as DNA: TGTGCCAGCAGCTCCCCCGGGACAGGGTACTACGAGCAGTACTTC.

This chain uses TRBV2 with TRBJ1-2; D gene ambiguous. The CDR3 consists of 14 residues. CDR1 is SNHLY and CDR2 is FYNNEI in the germline V gene. V lost 0 bases and J lost 3, with 8 bases in between. The CDR3 bases are TGTGCCAGCAGTGAAGCGCTAAGGTACTATGGCTACACCTTC. Protein: CASSEALRYYGYTF.

V gene TRBV4-1 combines with J gene TRBJ2-4; D is uncertain. The CDR3 loop spans 17 amino acids. The V and J ends lost 0 bases and 1 base respectively, with 13 bases between them. Germline CDR1 is MGHRA and CDR2 is YSYEKL. In DNA form, the CDR3 reads TGCGCCAGCAGCCAAGAAATTTGGCAGGACGCCAAAAACATTCAGTACTTC. Protein: CASSQEIWQDAKNIQYF.